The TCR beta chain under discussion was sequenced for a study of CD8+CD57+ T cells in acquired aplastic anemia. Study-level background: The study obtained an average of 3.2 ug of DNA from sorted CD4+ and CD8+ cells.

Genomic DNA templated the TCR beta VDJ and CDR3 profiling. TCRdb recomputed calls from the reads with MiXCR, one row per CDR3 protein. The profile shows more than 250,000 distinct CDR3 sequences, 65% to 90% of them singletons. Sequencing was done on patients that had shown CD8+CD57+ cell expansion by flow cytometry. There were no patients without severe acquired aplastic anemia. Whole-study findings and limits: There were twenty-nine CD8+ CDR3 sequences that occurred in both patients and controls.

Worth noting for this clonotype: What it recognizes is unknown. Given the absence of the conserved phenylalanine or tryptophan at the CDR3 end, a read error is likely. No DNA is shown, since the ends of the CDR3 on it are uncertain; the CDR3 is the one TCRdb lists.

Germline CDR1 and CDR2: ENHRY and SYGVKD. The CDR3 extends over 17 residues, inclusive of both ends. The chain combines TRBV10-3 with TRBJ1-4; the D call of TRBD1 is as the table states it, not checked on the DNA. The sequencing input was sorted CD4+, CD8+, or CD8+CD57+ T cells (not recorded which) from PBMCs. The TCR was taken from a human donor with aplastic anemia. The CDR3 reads CAISEYQGGSAPANWLC.